These T cell receptor beta chains were read from a single sample in a study of T cells in Graves' hyperthyroidism and ophthalmopathy. In TCRdb, the multiplex PCR reads were re-called with MiXCR into one record per CDR3 protein. The sample lists about 560,000 distinct CDR3 sequences; over 15% were seen once. Sequenced input: blood. Source of these receptors: a woman between 18 and 30 years old with Graves' hyperthyroidism. Each CDR3 is given with its conserved first and last residue. A D gene is named only where the DNA matches it firmly. Rows give clone size only sometimes, using once, few, many, or a class for an expanded clone.

D,size,length,V,J,CDR3,DNA
-,few,14,TRBV6-5,TRBJ2-7,CASSYGPGAREQYF,TGTGCCAGCAGTTACGGACCAGGAGCGAGGGAGCAGTACTTC
-,many,12,TRBV20-1,TRBJ2-7,CSATDWNYEQYF,TGCAGTGCTACGGACTGGAACTACGAGCAGTACTTC
TRBD2,many,15,TRBV28,TRBJ2-1,CASSLTSGSYNEQFF,TGTGCCAGCAGTTTGACTAGCGGATCTTACAATGAGCAGTTCTTC
TRBD2,many,16,TRBV11-2,TRBJ2-5,CASSFLLAGAGETQYF,TGTGCCAGCAGCTTCCTTCTAGCGGGGGCAGGAGAGACCCAGTACTTC
-,-,15,TRBV7-2,TRBJ2-2,CASSSLLRNTGELFF,TGTGCCAGTTCCTCGCTCCTTCGAAACACCGGGGAGCTGTTTTTT
-,many,13,TRBV20-1,TRBJ2-5,CSAVKELGETQYF,TGCAGTGCCGTAAAGGAATTGGGTGAGACCCAGTACTTC
-,-,14,TRBV2,TRBJ1-2,CASRHGFLLGGYTF,TGTGCCAGCAGGCACGGGTTTCTATTGGGGGGCTACACCTTC
TRBD2,many,15,TRBV11-2,TRBJ2-1,CASSISGRGDNEQFF,TGTGCCAGCAGCATTAGCGGGAGGGGGGACAATGAGCAGTTCTTC
-,many,13,TRBV7-9,TRBJ2-3,CASSSGRTDTQYF,TGTGCCAGCAGCTCCGGCCGGACAGATACGCAGTATTTT
-,-,13,TRBV5-1,TRBJ1-2,CASSLAAGYGYTF,TGCGCCAGCAGCTTGGCGGCCGGCTATGGCTACACCTTC
TRBD2,few,16,TRBV5-1,TRBJ2-7,CASSGGPSGGAYEQYF,TGCGCCAGCAGCGGGGGCCCTAGCGGGGGGGCCTACGAGCAGTACTTC
-,-,14,TRBV12-3/TRBV12-4,TRBJ1-4,CASTTRTTNELLFF,TGTGCCAGCACTACCCGGACAACGAACGAACTTTTGTTTTTT
-,-,14,TRBV7-9,TRBJ1-1,CASSLLSIGDDAFF,TGTGCCAGCAGCTTACTGAGCATAGGGGACGATGCTTTCTTT
-,many,15,TRBV6-2/TRBV6-3,TRBJ2-7,CASSYIGGTRHEQYF,TGTGCCAGCAGTTACATAGGCGGGACCCGCCACGAGCAGTACTTC
-,-,15,TRBV7-9,TRBJ2-7,CASSLGFGISPEQYF,TGTGCCAGCAGCTTAGGATTTGGGATTTCGCCCGAGCAGTACTTC
TRBD1,-,14,TRBV29-1,TRBJ2-7,CSVLDRGSPYEQYF,TGCAGCGTCTTGGACAGGGGGTCACCCTACGAGCAGTACTTC
TRBD1,-,15,TRBV7-8,TRBJ1-1,CASSLRSDRATEAFF,TGTGCCAGCAGCTTGAGATCGGACAGGGCCACTGAAGCTTTCTTT
-,many,15,TRBV12-3/TRBV12-4,TRBJ1-4,CASSLYPRSGEKLFF,TGTGCCAGCAGTTTATATCCCAGGTCTGGTGAAAAACTGTTTTTT
TRBD1,many,13,TRBV13,TRBJ2-7,CASSQTGANEQYF,TGTGCCAGCAGCCAAACAGGGGCCAACGAGCAGTACTTC
TRBD1,-,18,TRBV27,TRBJ1-5,CATKLPQGGTGPNQPQHF,TGTGCCACCAAGTTGCCCCAGGGAGGGACAGGGCCGAATCAGCCCCAGCATTTT
-,few,14,TRBV19,TRBJ1-5,CASSIEGLSQPQHF,TGTGCCAGTAGTATAGAGGGGCTGTCTCAGCCCCAGCATTTT
-,many,15,TRBV12-3/TRBV12-4,TRBJ1-3,CASSLVHYSGNTIYF,TGTGCCAGCAGTTTAGTTCATTACTCTGGAAACACCATATATTTT
-,many,12,TRBV3-1,TRBJ2-7,CASSQVQYEQYF,TGTGCCAGCAGCCAAGTGCAGTACGAGCAGTACTTC
TRBD1,few,14,TRBV4-1,TRBJ1-1,CASSQDLGQGEAFF,TGCGCCAGCAGCCAAGATCTAGGACAGGGTGAAGCTTTCTTT
-,few,14,TRBV7-8,TRBJ1-3,CASSLGTYGNTIYF,TGTGCCAGCAGTCTCGGGACATACGGAAACACCATATATTTT
-,few,15,TRBV3-1,TRBJ1-6,CASSQDAGDRSPLHF,TGTGCCAGCAGCCAAGATGCGGGAGATCGCTCACCCCTCCACTTT
TRBD2,-,15,TRBV20-1,TRBJ2-1,CSARGGLAGNNEQFF,TGCAGTGCTAGAGGTGGGCTAGCGGGCAACAATGAGCAGTTCTTC
-,few,16,TRBV20-1,TRBJ2-5,CSARDPPTPLQETQYF,TGCAGTGCTAGAGATCCCCCGACACCCCTCCAAGAGACCCAGTACTTC
-,many,15,TRBV29-1,TRBJ2-7,CSVGGLDGVAYEQYF,TGCAGCGTTGGGGGCTTAGACGGGGTTGCGTACGAGCAGTACTTC